These T cell receptor beta chains were read from a single sample in a study of cytomegalovirus exposure and HLA in healthy donors. Some clones are missing from TCRdb's copy, which holds only in-frame ones; the method was immunoSEQ multiplex PCR. The sample gives roughly 150,000 clones, approximately 86% of which show up once; 2% to 2.5% is in the top ten. What was sequenced was PBMCs. The receptor set was obtained from a woman under 30 in good health and CMV-seronegative. CDR3s include the opening cysteine and the closing phenylalanine or tryptophan.

v_call cdr3_aa
TRBV19 CASSIRGLGYGYTF
TRBV5-6 CASSLAGTNSGNTIYF
TRBV6-5 CASRPTANYGYTF
TRBV30 CATTGGRLYEQYF
TRBV6-1 CASKGQGAPLEQYF
TRBV5-4 CASSLDNNNEQFF
TRBV18 CASSPSVINYGYTF
TRBV18 CASSPQDSSYNEQFF
TRBV9 CASSVDGTNYGYTF
TRBV7-8 CASSSVPGQGNTDYGYTF
TRBV28 CASTIGGSSGSYEQYF
TRBV14 CASSQTHPQVGAFF
TRBV19 CASSIPGNTEAFF
TRBV2 CASSELRGTDTQYF
TRBV27 CASKVRGSSDGYTF
TRBV7-6 CASSLAERENTEAFF
TRBV27 CASRSTGGAQTQYF
TRBV4-1 CASSQDRDTTTYGYTF